A single T cell receptor (beta chain) is shown here with its context. The sample comes from a study of blood T cell repertoires in COVID-19. Study-level information: The samples span acute and convalescent COVID-19 from the United States, Italy and Spain. PBMCs, B-cell-depleted T cells, or T cells provided the cDNA or gDNA that made up the material.

The Seattle patients, enrolled during active infection, were followed longitudinally. In the authors' workflow: Scientists estimated how many nucleated cells there were by amplifying reference gene primers. TCRdb's copy holds only in-frame clones and misses some; the assay was immunoSEQ multiplex PCR. V and J calls and clone size follow that table, whereas D and trimming were derived from the DNA. The sample holds about 140,000 clones, about 87% seen once. Sequencing input: peripheral blood. The TCR was taken from a human donor with COVID-19, enrolled during active disease. The donor label of this sample is uncertain.

CDR3 amino acids: CASSLGTLTGELFF. The CDR3 DNA is TGTGCCAGCAGCCTCGGGACTCTCACCGGGGAGCTGTTTTTT. The chain uses TRBV3-1 (or the pseudogene TRBV3-2) and TRBJ2-2, with D perhaps matching TRBD2 (6 bases). Per the germline V gene, CDR1 is LGHDT and CDR2 is YNNKEL (reference sequence). V was trimmed by 4 bases and J by 4 bases, leaving 10 bases between them. This CDR3 contains 14 residues.